This T cell receptor beta chain was recovered during a study of blood T cell repertoires in COVID-19. Germline lookup yields CDR1 WNHNN and CDR2 SYGVQD (reference sequence). V was clipped by 0 bases and J by 4 bases, with 6 bases between them. CDR3 length equals 13 residues. How the authors handled the data: Estimation of nucleated cell counts relied on the amplification of reference gene primers. The protocol was immunoSEQ multiplex PCR, while the TCRdb copy is restricted to in-frame clones and leaves out a portion. V, J and clone size were drawn from that table, and D and trimming were deduced from the DNA. The repertoire holds about 170,000 clones, with 85% to 90% as singletons.

The sequenced sample consisted of peripheral blood. The source is a man in his late teens or twenties with active or convalescent COVID-19. The chain employs TRBV10-1 and TRBJ1-2; D not certain. The CDR3 sequence: CASSESEGYGYTF. CDR3 coding DNA: TGCGCCAGCAGTGAGTCGGAGGGCTATGGCTACACCTTC.